The TCR beta chain described here comes from a study of T cell changes during pregnancy in multiple sclerosis. Germline V CDR1 and CDR2: MNHNY, SVGAGI (reference sequence). Between the trimmed V and J ends, which lost 0 bases and 3 bases, there was a span of 12 bases. CDR3 length: 16 amino acids. Sequencing used immunoSEQ multiplex PCR; TCRdb keeps in-frame clones, though not all of them. This sample has about 69,000 clones, with roughly 91% found just once. Material: CD4+ T cells from peripheral blood mononuclear cells, obtained in the third trimester of pregnancy. The sequence was obtained from a female donor in good health, enrolled as a control in a pregnancy study. The genes are TRBV6-6 and TRBJ1-5; possibly TRBD1 for D (5 bases). The CDR3 reads CASSYSFGGSNQPQHF. The CDR3 coding sequence is TGTGCCAGCAGTTACTCCTTCGGGGGTTCCAATCAGCCCCAGCATTTT.